This T cell receptor (beta chain) was captured in a study of regulatory T cells in long-lasting Graves disease. Across the study: Those with persistent Graves' disease had received antithyroid drugs for over 5 years with positive TSH receptor antibodies. General study results and limits: Favored usage of TRBV28, TRBJ1-2 and TRBJ2-5 was recorded in persistent disease. Newly diagnosed Graves' patients exceeded persistent ones in TCR diversity. Accuracy could have been hurt by small sample size.

Trimming took 5 bases from V and 7 from J; bases not matched to a gene: 10. CDR1 is SGHTA, CDR2 FQGNSA, per germline. This CDR3 contains 14 residues. The sample holds a few counts of this clonotype. Its antigen remains unknown. Described time point: persistent/refractory GD, antithyroid drugs over 5 years with positive TRAb. RNA extracted from PBMCs served as the sequencing template. According to the study, TCR beta libraries were built with iRepertoire HTBI primers and CDR3-region Arm-PCR. One entry per CDR3 protein results from TCRdb running MiXCR on the multiplex PCR reads. The sample comprises around 460,000 distinct CDR3 sequences, roughly 23% of which are singletons, and about an eighth rests with the top ten.

This clonotype was obtained from a female donor with Graves disease. The sample in question was peripheral blood mononuclear cells (PBMCs), obtained when the disease was refractory, from a patient treated with antithyroid drugs. The genes are TRBV7-2 and TRBJ1-2, with 7 positions matching TRBD1. For the CDR3, the DNA is TGTGCCAGCAGCACCGGACAGGCCTTCGGTGGCTACACCTTC. Translated, it gives CASSTGQAFGGYTF. The full variable domain, its missing parts supplied by reference TRBV7-2 and TRBJ1-2, is GAGVSQSPSNKVTEKGKDVELRCDPISGHTALYWYRQSLGQGLEFLIYFQGNSAPDKSGLPSDRFSAERTGGSVSTLTIQRTQQEDSAVYLCASSTGQAFGGYTFGSGTRLTVV.